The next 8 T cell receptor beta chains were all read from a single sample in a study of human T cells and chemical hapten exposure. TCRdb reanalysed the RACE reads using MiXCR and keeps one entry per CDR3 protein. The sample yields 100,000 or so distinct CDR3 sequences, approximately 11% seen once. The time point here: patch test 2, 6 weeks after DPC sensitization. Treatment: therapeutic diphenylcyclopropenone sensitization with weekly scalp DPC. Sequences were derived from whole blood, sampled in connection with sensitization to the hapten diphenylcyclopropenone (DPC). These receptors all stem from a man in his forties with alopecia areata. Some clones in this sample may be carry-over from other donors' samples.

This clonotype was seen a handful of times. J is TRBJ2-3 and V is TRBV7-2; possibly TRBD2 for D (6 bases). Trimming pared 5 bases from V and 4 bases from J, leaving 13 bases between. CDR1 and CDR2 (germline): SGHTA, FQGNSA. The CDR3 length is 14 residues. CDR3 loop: CASSVRLVSDTQYF. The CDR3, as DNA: TGTGCCAGCAGCGTGAGACTAGTTTCAGATACGCAGTATTTT.

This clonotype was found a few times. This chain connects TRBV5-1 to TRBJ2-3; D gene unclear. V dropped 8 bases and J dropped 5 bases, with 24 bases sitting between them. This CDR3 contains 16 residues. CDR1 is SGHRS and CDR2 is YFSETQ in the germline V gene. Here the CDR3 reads CASTKDVLLNEDTQYF. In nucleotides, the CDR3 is TGCGCCAGTACCAAGGACGTTCTTCTGAATGAAGATACGCAGTATTTT.

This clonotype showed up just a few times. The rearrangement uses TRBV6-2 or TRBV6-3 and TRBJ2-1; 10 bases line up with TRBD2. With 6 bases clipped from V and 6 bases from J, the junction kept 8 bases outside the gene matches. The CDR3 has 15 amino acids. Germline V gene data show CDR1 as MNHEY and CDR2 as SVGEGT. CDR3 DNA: TGTGCCAGCAGCTCAGCGGGAGGGCTTATCAATGAGCAGTTCTTC. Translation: CASSSAGGLINEQFF.

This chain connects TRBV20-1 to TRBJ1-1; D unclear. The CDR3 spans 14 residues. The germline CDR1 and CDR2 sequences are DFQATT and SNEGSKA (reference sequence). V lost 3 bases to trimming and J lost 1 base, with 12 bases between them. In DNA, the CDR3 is TGCAGTGCTAGTGAATGGGCACCGAACACTGAAGCTTTCTTT. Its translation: CSASEWAPNTEAFF.

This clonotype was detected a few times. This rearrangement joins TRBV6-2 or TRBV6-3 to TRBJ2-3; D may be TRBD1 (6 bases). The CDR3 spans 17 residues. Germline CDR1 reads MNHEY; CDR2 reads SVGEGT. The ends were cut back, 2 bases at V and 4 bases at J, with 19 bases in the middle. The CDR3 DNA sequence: TGTGCCAGCAGTTACAGAGAAATGGGGGCAGCCCCAGATACGCAGTATTTT. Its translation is CASSYREMGAAPDTQYF.

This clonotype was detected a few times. DNA of the CDR3: TGTGCCGGGGAGAGGGTGAACGAGCAGTTCTTC. This encodes CAGERVNEQFF. V usage is TRBV30 and J usage is TRBJ2-1; the D gene is possibly TRBD2 (5 bases). Germline CDR1 GTSNPN, CDR2 SVGIG (reference sequence). The CDR3 is made up of 11 amino acids. V was shortened by 8 bases and J by 10 bases, with 15 bases between the two germline ends. Using reference TRBV30 and TRBJ2-1 for the parts outside the CDR3, the full variable domain is SQTIHQWPATLVQPVGSPLSLECTVEGTSNPNLYWYRQAAGRGLQLLFYSVGIGQISSEVPQNLSASRPQDRQFILSSKKLLLSDSGFYLCAGERVNEQFFGPGTRLTVL.

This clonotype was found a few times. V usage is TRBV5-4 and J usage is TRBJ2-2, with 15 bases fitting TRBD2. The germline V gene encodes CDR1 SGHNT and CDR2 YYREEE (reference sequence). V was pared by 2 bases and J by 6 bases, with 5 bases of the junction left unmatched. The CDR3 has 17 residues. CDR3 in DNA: TGTGCCAGCAGCTTTGGACTAGCGGGAGGGCGTCCCGGGGAGCTGTTTTTT. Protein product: CASSFGLAGGRPGELFF.

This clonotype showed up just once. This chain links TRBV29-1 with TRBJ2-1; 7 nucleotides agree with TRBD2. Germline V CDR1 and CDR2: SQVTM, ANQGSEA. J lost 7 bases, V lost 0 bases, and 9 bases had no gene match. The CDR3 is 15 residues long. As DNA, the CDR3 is TGCAGCGTTGAAGATCGTGGGAGGGGACGGAATGAGCAGTTCTTC. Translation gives CSVEDRGRGRNEQFF.